This TCR beta chain is from a study of T-cell reconstitution after alpha-beta-depleted transplantation in children. Study-wide findings and caveats: The authors attributed T-cell counts and diversity one year after transplant mostly to newly produced T cells. Some patients showed high day-60 TCRbeta diversity, which derived from surviving recipient T cells and thymic progenitors.

The V end lost 9 bases, the J end lost 7 bases, and 19 bases lay between the germline ends. Germline-derived CDR1 and CDR2 are MNHEY and SMNVEV (reference sequence). This CDR3 is 13 amino acids long. During its preparation, the TCRbeta library received unique molecular identifiers. TCRdb passed the PCR reads through MiXCR, listing each CDR3 protein once. The sample contains fewer than 700,000 distinct CDR3 sequences, over 10% of which appear only once. Worth noting for this clonotype: Antigen unknown.

The sample consisted of PBMCs, mostly from graft donor cells, taken 360 days after TCRalphabeta/CD19-depleted stem cell transplant. This TCR came from a male patient younger than 18 who had a stem cell transplant for acute myeloid leukemia, so the T cells may come from the graft donor. The chain has TRBV27 and TRBJ2-7, with D possibly being TRBD1 (6 bases). The CDR3 here is CARDRQGPPEQYF. The DNA for the CDR3 is TGTGCCAGAGACAGGCAGGGGCCGCCGGAGCAGTACTTC.